The 19 T cell receptor beta chains below come from one sample, sequenced in a study of blood T cell repertoires in COVID-19. Assay: immunoSEQ multiplex PCR; the TCRdb copy retains only in-frame clones and omits some. The data contain 80,000 to 95,000 clones, 86% of them singletons. Sequenced material: peripheral blood. The source of these receptors is a man aged 45-65 years with active or convalescent COVID-19.

The chain employs TRBV18 and TRBJ1-1, with 10 nucleotides matching TRBD1. V lost 3 bases and J lost 2; bases outside the gene matches: 9. The CDR3 runs to 17 residues. Germline CDR1 is KGHSH and CDR2 is LQKENI. CDR3 region: CASSPTGGISINTEAFF. CDR3 in DNA: TGTGCCAGCTCACCGACAGGGGGCATTTCGATTAACACTGAAGCTTTCTTT.

V and J are TRBV24-1 and TRBJ2-2, with D possibly matching TRBD2 (7 bases). Germline V gene sequence: CDR1 KGHDR, CDR2 SFDVKD. The CDR3 sequence is 16 residues long. The V end was cut by 3 bases, the J end by 6 bases, with 16 bases between. CDR3 DNA: TGTGCCACCAGTGATCCGAGAGGGGGGGTTGCCGGGGAGCTGTTTTTT. Protein sequence: CATSDPRGGVAGELFF.

This sequence joins TRBV19 and TRBJ1-4, with 9 positions matching TRBD1. After removal of 7 bases from V and 4 bases from J, the junction contained 4 bases not matched to a gene. Germline V lookup: CDR1 LNHDA, CDR2 SQIVND (reference sequence). The CDR3 sequence is 14 residues long. In DNA form, the CDR3 reads TGTGCCAGTAAACCGGGACAGGGTAATGAAAAACTGTTTTTT. Translation: CASKPGQGNEKLFF.

The chain recombines TRBV21-1 with TRBJ2-6; no check of the table's D call, TRBD1, against the DNA was made. TRBV21-1 is a pseudogene. The CDR3 has 15 amino acids. The CDR3, as DNA: TGTGCCAGCAGCAAACACAGGCCTGGGGCCAACGTCCTGACTTTC. Translation gives CASSKHRPGANVLTF.

This sequence joins TRBV6-2 or TRBV6-3 and TRBJ1-4, with 11 positions matching TRBD1. The CDR3 contains 20 residues. V was clipped by 0 bases and J by 0 bases; unmatched bases: 9. Germline values: CDR1 MNHEY, CDR2 SVGEGT. This chain's CDR3 is CASSYSPKPGQGATNEKLFF. CDR3 sequence (DNA): TGTGCCAGCAGTTACTCGCCAAAACCGGGACAGGGGGCAACTAATGAAAAACTGTTTTTT.

This rearrangement joins TRBV19 to TRBJ1-5, with D perhaps matching TRBD1 (5 bases). V lost 7 bases to trimming and J lost 0 bases, with 22 bases between them. The length of the CDR3 is 18 residues. The germline CDR1 and CDR2 sequences are LNHDA and SQIVND (reference sequence). The CDR3 nucleotides read TGTGCCAGTACCAACCCTTTGGGGCAAGCATATAGCAATCAGCCCCAGCATTTT. Its translation: CASTNPLGQAYSNQPQHF.

The V and J genes are TRBV19 and TRBJ1-5; 7 positions match TRBD1. CDR1 and CDR2 from the germline V gene are LNHDA and SQIVND (reference sequence). V lost 9 bases to trimming and J lost 0 bases; unmatched junction nucleotides: 8. The CDR3 has 15 residues. CDR3 DNA sequence: TGTGCCAGAGGATCAGGACAGGATAGCAATCAGCCCCAGCATTTT. This encodes CARGSGQDSNQPQHF.

The chain recombines TRBV29-1 with TRBJ1-1; D is unclear. With 7 bases removed from V and 5 bases from J, the gap between germline ends came to 14 bases. CDR1 is SQVTM, CDR2 ANQGSEA, per germline. The CDR3 length is 12 residues. The CDR3 loop is CSAQGLGTEAFF. DNA for the CDR3: TGCAGCGCTCAAGGACTGGGGACTGAAGCTTTCTTT. Complete variable domain (other parts from reference TRBV29-1 and TRBJ1-1): SAVISQKPSRDICQRGTSLTIQCQVDSQVTMMFWYRQQPGQSLTLIATANQGSEATYESGFVIDKFPISRPNLTFSTLTVSNMSPEDSSIYLCSAQGLGTEAFFGQGTRLTVV.

The table lists this clone with a count of one. V is TRBV18 and J is TRBJ2-5; 8 nucleotides align to TRBD1. CDR3 length equals 16 residues. Germline loops: CDR1 KGHSH, CDR2 LQKENI. Unmatched junction bases numbered 8, after V lost 0 bases and J lost 5 bases. CDR3: CASSPPGGRGPETQYF. The CDR3 DNA reads TGTGCCAGCTCACCACCGGGCGGCAGGGGGCCGGAGACCCAGTACTTC.

The V call is TRBV24-1, the J call TRBJ2-5; the D gene is possibly TRBD2 (6 bases). The V end lost 2 bases, the J end lost 3 bases, and 15 bases lay between the germline ends. The germline CDR1 and CDR2 sequences are KGHDR and SFDVKD. This CDR3 contains 16 residues. The CDR3 region has the DNA TGTGCCACCAGTGATTGGGGCCGGGGCGGGGAAGAGACCCAGTACTTC. It encodes CATSDWGRGGEETQYF.

The CDR3 region is CATSGQFEGQGVTGELFF. CDR3 DNA: TGTGCCACCAGTGGCCAATTTGAGGGACAGGGGGTTACCGGGGAGCTGTTTTTT. V usage is TRBV24-1 and J usage is TRBJ2-2, with TRBD1 matching over 11 bases. V was clipped by 5 bases and J by 5 bases; unmatched bases: 12. Germline V lookup: CDR1 KGHDR, CDR2 SFDVKD. The CDR3 has 18 residues.

V and J are TRBV9 and TRBJ2-1; 8 nucleotides match TRBD1. Trimming at V came to 4 bases and at J to 6 bases, leaving 12 bases not matched to a gene. CDR1 is SGDLS and CDR2 is YYNGEE in the germline V gene. CDR3 length: 16 amino acids. This CDR3 is CASSTGTGVRVNEQFF. CDR3 DNA: TGTGCCAGCAGCACCGGGACAGGTGTTAGGGTCAATGAGCAGTTCTTC.

V is TRBV3-1 (or the pseudogene TRBV3-2) and J is TRBJ1-5; 12 bases agree with TRBD1. This CDR3 comprises 18 residues. Germline V CDR1 and CDR2: LGHDT, YNNKEL (reference sequence). Trimming removed 7 bases from V and 0 bases from J; junction bases left unmatched: 10. The CDR3 sequence is CASIGTGGWNNSNQPQHF. The CDR3 DNA reads as TGTGCCAGCATAGGGACAGGGGGCTGGAATAATAGCAATCAGCCCCAGCATTTT.

This clone was seen once. This chain links TRBV29-1 with TRBJ2-4, with 7 bases that match TRBD1. CDR1 is SQVTM and CDR2 is ANQGSEA in the germline V gene. V was pared by 5 bases and J by 7 bases, with 5 bases of the junction left unmatched. The CDR3 is made up of 12 amino acids. The CDR3 bases are TGCAGCGTTCGACAGGGCGTCAACATTCAGTACTTC. This translates into CSVRQGVNIQYF.

The CDR3 loop is CASSQHDRVPNYGYTF. DNA for the CDR3: TGTGCCAGCAGCCAACACGACAGGGTCCCAAACTATGGCTACACCTTC. The gene calls are TRBV14 and TRBJ1-2; 7 bases align to TRBD1. V trimming: 2 bases; J trimming: 2 bases; junction bases outside the gene matches: 8. This CDR3 has 16 residues. CDR1 is SGHDN and CDR2 is FVKESK in the germline V gene.

V gene TRBV29-1 combines with J gene TRBJ1-4; no clear D gene. The CDR3 spans 13 residues. Germline CDR1 SQVTM, CDR2 ANQGSEA. V was clipped by 3 bases and J by 3 bases, with 8 bases between them. CDR3 sequence reads: CSVESVANEKLFF. The CDR3 nucleotides read TGCAGCGTTGAGTCGGTAGCTAATGAAAAACTGTTTTTT.

The chain joins TRBV29-1 to TRBJ1-1; TRBD1 is a possible D gene (5 bases). Per the germline V gene, CDR1 is SQVTM and CDR2 is ANQGSEA. Trimming pared 8 bases from V and 4 bases from J, leaving 14 bases between. This CDR3 contains 12 residues. The CDR3 DNA follows: TGCAGCATTTCATCCGGGGGCACTGAAGCTTTCTTT. It translates to CSISSGGTEAFF.

This clone has just one count. The genes are TRBV28 and TRBJ2-5; 7 positions match TRBD1. The junction had 3 bases not matched to a gene; V was cut back by 6 bases and J by 5 bases. Germline V gene data show CDR1 as MDHEN and CDR2 as SYDVKM. The CDR3 runs 12 residues. In nucleotides, the CDR3 is TGTGCCAGCAGGACAGGGCCGGAGACCCAGTACTTC. This sequence encodes CASRTGPETQYF. Full variable domain (rest looked up from reference TRBV28 and TRBJ2-5): DVKVTQSSRYLVKRTGEKVFLECVQDMDHENMFWYRQDPGLGLRLIYFSYDVKMKEKGDIPEGYSVSREKKERFSLILESASTNQTSMYLCASRTGPETQYFGPGTRLLVL.

The chain links TRBV29-1 to TRBJ1-1; tentatively, D is TRBD1 (6 bases). Trimming removed 7 bases at V and 2 bases at J, with 8 bases between. This CDR3 is built from 11 residues. Germline lookup yields CDR1 SQVTM and CDR2 ANQGSEA. The CDR3 region is CSGDTNTEAFF. For the CDR3, the DNA is TGCAGCGGGGACACTAACACTGAAGCTTTCTTT.